This T cell receptor beta chain appears in the sequencing data of a study of blood T cell repertoires in COVID-19. Some clones are missing from TCRdb's copy, which holds only in-frame ones; the method was immunoSEQ multiplex PCR. The sample has roughly 80,000 clones, around 79% seen once. Germline loops: CDR1 SGDLS, CDR2 YYNGEE. The CDR3 spans 15 residues. The V gene lost 5 bases and the J gene lost 7 bases, with 22 bases spanning the gap. The chain joins TRBV9 to TRBJ2-7; D call uncertain. The sequence was obtained from a man older than 75 with acute or convalescent COVID-19. Sample: peripheral blood. CDR3 loop: CASRAPSYPPCEQYF. CDR3 coding DNA: TGTGCCAGCAGAGCCCCTTCATACCCCCCGTGTGAGCAGTACTTC.